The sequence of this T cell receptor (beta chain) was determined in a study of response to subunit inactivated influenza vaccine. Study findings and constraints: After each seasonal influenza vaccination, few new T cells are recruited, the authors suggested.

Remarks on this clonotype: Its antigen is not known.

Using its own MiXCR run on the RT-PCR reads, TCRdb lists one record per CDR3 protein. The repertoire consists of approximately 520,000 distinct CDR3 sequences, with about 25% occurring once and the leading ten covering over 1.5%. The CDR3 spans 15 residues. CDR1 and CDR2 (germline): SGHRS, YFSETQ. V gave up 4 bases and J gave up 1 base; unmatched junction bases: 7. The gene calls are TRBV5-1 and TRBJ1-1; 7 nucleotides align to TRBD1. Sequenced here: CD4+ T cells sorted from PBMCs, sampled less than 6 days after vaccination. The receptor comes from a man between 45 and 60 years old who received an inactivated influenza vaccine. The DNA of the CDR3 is TGCGCCAGCAGCGGCCTCAGGGGGGGGAACACTGAAGCTTTCTTT. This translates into CASSGLRGGNTEAFF.